This T cell receptor beta chain comes out of a study of blood T cell repertoires in COVID-19 (TCRdb year 2020). The study in broad terms: Collaborator samples came from the United States, Italy and Spain and covered acute and convalescent phases of COVID-19. The prospective study material was composed of cDNA or gDNA derived from T cells, B-cell-depleted T cells, or PBMCs. Deeply sampled blood TCRbeta repertoires from subjects exposed to, actively infected with, or recovered from COVID-19 were included in the dataset. A freely available public database, intended as a resource for researchers studying the immune response to SARS-CoV-2, is where the repertoires were released. The samples were drawn from two sources: the first 160 participants of the ongoing ImmuneRACE study, and 950 to 1,500 subjects contributed by 6 global collaborators. Sample metadata almost always included a de-identified subject ID, COVID-19 status, age in years and sex. HLA class I and class II types, where available, came from metadata supplied by the sample provider rather than from assay-based typing. Overall study results and their limits: Clinical and demographic metadata were provided uncurated, with the amount varying by source and participant.

As regards this clone: The antigen it recognizes is unknown. No qualities accompany the bases; no much larger clone lies one base away.

TCRbeta CDR3 regions were amplified from genomic DNA by means of the immunoSEQ Assay, a bias-controlled multiplex PCR. The authors' pipeline ran thus. The number of nucleated cells in each sample was estimated from the amplification of reference gene primers within the assay. Sequence reads were collapsed and filtered to measure the absolute abundance of every unique TCRbeta CDR3 rearrangement. For each sample, productive Simpson clonality was calculated as the square root of Simpson's diversity index across productive rearrangements. The source is immuneACCESS, and TCRdb retained only in-frame sequences with V and J called. Part of the clones is not carried over; for the studies checked, unresolved V genes explain less than half of this, and the remainder is unexplained. The V and J calls and clone size come from that table; D and trimming were worked out from the DNA. Across this sample there are around 160,000 clones, with about 83% seen only once. More than 4.5% of the sample lies in the top ten.

CDR3 length: 13 amino acids, cysteine to phenylalanine. The only DNA kept is the CDR3, 39 bases in frame from the first base. The germline V gene (reference sequence) specifies SGHNT as CDR1 and YYREEE as CDR2. Germline trimming amounts to 5 bases on V and 5 bases on J, with 6 as the count of junction bases outside the gene matches. Enrolling through a virtual design, the prospective study's participants ranged in age from roughly 18 to 90 years and lived across more than 20 United States geographic areas. Cohort assignment in the prospective study relied on participant-reported clinical history from a screening survey and a study questionnaire. Exposed participants had been in contact with someone with a PCR-confirmed or clinician-diagnosed COVID-19 case within 2 weeks of study entry. Mobile phlebotomists in the prospective study collected whole blood, serum and a nasopharyngeal or oropharyngeal swab from every participant. Over a 2-month period, participants in the prospective study had the option of providing additional blood draws and questionnaires. Blood samples from the prospective study were shipped frozen or at room temperature prior to DNA extraction.

The sequencing input was PBMCs or T cells enriched from blood (not recorded which). This TCR came from a woman in her fifties or sixties who had been exposed to COVID-19. This sequence uses TRBV5-4 and TRBJ2-5; 7 bases in the junction line up with TRBD1. The DNA sequence is TGTGCCAGCAGAACACAGGGGTACGAGACCCAGTACTTC. Its translation is CASRTQGYETQYF.